Described below is a single T cell receptor beta chain sequence and its context. This entry comes from a study of technical replicates of blood from a few donors. CDR1 and CDR2 (germline): LGHNA, YNFKEQ. The CDR3 is made up of 15 amino acids. V was shortened by 4 bases and J by 4 bases, with 14 bases between the two germline ends. TCRdb's table, derived via immunoSEQ multiplex PCR, lists solely in-frame clones and lacks some. The sample carries 72,000 or so clones, 92% recorded once. The TCR comes from a human donor in good health. The sample consisted of T cells isolated from PBMCs. The chain carries TRBV4-2 and TRBJ1-5; D is uncertain. This CDR3 is CASSPLLEKNQPQHF. Written as DNA, the CDR3 is TGTGCCAGCAGCCCCCTCCTCGAGAAGAATCAGCCCCAGCATTTT.